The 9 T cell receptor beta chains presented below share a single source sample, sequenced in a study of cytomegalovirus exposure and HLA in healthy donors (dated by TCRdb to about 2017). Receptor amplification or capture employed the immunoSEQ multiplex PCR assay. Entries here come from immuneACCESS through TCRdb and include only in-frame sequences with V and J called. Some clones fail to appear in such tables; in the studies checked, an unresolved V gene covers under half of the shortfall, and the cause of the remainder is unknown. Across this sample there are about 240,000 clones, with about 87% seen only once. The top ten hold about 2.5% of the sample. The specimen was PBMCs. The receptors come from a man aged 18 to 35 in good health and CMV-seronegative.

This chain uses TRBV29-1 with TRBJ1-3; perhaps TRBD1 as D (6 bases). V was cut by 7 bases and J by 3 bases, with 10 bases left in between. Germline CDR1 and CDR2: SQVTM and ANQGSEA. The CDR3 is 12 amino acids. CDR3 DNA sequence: TGCAGCGCCGGGACAAGTGGAAACACCATATATTTT. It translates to CSAGTSGNTIYF.

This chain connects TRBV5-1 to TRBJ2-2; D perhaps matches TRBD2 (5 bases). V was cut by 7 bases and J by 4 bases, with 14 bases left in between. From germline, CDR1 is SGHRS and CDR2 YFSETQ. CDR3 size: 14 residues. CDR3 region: CASASRDTTGELFF. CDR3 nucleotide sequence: TGCGCCAGCGCGTCTCGGGATACCACCGGGGAGCTGTTTTTT.

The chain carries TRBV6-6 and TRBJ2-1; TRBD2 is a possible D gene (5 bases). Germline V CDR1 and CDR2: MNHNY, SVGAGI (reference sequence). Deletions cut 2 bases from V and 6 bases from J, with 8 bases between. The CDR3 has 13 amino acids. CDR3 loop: CASSYPGGNEQFF. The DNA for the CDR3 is TGTGCCAGCAGTTACCCCGGAGGCAATGAGCAGTTCTTC.

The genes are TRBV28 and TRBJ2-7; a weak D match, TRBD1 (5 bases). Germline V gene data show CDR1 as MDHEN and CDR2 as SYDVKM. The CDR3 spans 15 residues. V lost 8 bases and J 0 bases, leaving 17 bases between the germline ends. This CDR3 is CASGGLQTVSYEQYF. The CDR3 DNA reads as TGTGCCAGCGGTGGGTTACAGACAGTCTCCTACGAGCAGTACTTC. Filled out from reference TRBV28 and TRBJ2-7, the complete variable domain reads DVKVTQSSRYLVKRTGEKVFLECVQDMDHENMFWYRQDPGLGLRLIYFSYDVKMKEKGDIPEGYSVSREKKERFSLILESASTNQTSMYLCASGGLQTVSYEQYFGPGTRLTVT.

The CDR3 nucleotides read TGTGCCAGCAGTGGACCTACTATCCAAAGAGTGGACGAGCAGTACTTC. It codes for CASSGPTIQRVDEQYF. The chain combines TRBV6-1 with TRBJ2-7; no reliable D call. The V end lost 4 bases, the J end lost 5 bases, and 21 bases lay between the germline ends. CDR3 length equals 16 residues. Germline values: CDR1 MNHNS, CDR2 SASEGT.

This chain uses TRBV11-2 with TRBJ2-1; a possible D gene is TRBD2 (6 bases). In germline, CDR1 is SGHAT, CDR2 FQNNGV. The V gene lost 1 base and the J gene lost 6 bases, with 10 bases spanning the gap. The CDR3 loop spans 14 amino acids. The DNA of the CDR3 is TGTGCCAGCAGCTTAGTTGGGGGAGGCAATGAGCAGTTCTTC. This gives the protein CASSLVGGGNEQFF.

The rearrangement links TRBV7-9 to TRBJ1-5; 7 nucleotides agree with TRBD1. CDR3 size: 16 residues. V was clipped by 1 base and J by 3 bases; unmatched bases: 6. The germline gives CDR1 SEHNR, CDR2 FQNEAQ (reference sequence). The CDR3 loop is CASSLESQGINQPQHF. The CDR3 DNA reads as TGTGCCAGCAGCTTAGAGTCACAGGGGATCAATCAGCCCCAGCATTTT.

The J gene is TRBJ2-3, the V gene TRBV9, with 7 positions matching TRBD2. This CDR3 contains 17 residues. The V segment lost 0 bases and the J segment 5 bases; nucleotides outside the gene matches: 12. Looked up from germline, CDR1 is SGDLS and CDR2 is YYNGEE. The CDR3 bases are TGTGCCAGCAGCGTAGGTCCTAGCGGCAGTTCGGGAGATACGCAGTATTTT. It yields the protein CASSVGPSGSSGDTQYF.

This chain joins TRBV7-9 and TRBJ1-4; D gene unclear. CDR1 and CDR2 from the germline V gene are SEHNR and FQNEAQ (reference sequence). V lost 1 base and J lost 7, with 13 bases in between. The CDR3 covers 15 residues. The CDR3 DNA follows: TGTGCCAGCAGCTTAGACGGAATTCGGGTTGAAAAACTGTTTTTT. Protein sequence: CASSLDGIRVEKLFF. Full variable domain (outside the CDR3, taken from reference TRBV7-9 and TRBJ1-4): DTGVSQNPRHKITKRGQNVTFRCDPISEHNRLYWYRQTLGQGPEFLTYFQNEAQLEKSRLLSDRFSAERPKGSFSTLEIQRTEQGDSAMYLCASSLDGIRVEKLFFGSGTQLSVL.